The 21 T cell receptor beta chains presented below share a single source sample, sequenced in a study of shared clonotypes between healthy human individuals (TCRdb year 2020). Receptor libraries were prepared by the immunoSEQ multiplex PCR assay. TCRdb provides this immuneACCESS table in a form limited to in-frame rearrangements. Some clones are lacking; in checked studies, under half of them reflect an unresolved V gene, and why the rest are absent is not known. The sample data list 550,000 to 600,000 clones, and more than 95% of these were observed just once. The ten largest clones add up to 0.3% of the sample. CD8 naive samples were CD45RO-negative cells positively selected for CCR7, giving a CD45RA+CCR7+ population that excluded TemRA cells. The material sequenced was naive CD8+ T cells sorted from blood. This sample's cell subset or site label indicates: CD45RA+CCR7+. These receptors all stem from a young man in good health.

The V and J genes are TRBV10-2 and TRBJ2-2; 10 positions match TRBD2. The CDR3 runs 17 residues. The germline gives CDR1 WSHSY, CDR2 SAAADI. The J segment lost 6 bases and the V segment lost 0 bases, leaving 7 bases of the junction unmatched. CDR3 in DNA: TGCGCCAGCAGTGAGTCAAGGTTAGCGGGAGGATCCGGGGAGCTGTTTTTT. It specifies CASSESRLAGGSGELFF.

This clone appeared a single time. The chain combines TRBV7-8 with TRBJ2-7, with D unclear. Trimming took off 0 bases at V and 7 bases at J, with 7 bases between the two ends. CDR3 length: 12 residues. Germline-derived CDR1 and CDR2 are SGHVS and FQNEAQ. Here the CDR3 DNA reads TGTGCCAGCAGCTTAGCCTTCCGAGAGCAGTACTTC. This gives the protein CASSLAFREQYF.

The V and J genes are TRBV28 and TRBJ1-1; 7 bases are shared with TRBD1. Germline V gene sequence: CDR1 MDHEN, CDR2 SYDVKM. This CDR3 is 17 amino acids long. Germline trimming cut 5 bases from V and 0 bases from J; bases unmatched to any gene: 12. The CDR3 bases are TGTGCCAGCAGTCCATTTAGGGACAGACGATTGAACACTGAAGCTTTCTTT. It specifies CASSPFRDRRLNTEAFF.

The chain is built from TRBV7-9 and TRBJ2-1, with D tentatively TRBD2 (5 bases). CDR3 length equals 13 residues. Germline CDR1 is SEHNR and CDR2 is FQNEAQ (reference sequence). With 5 bases removed from V and 12 bases from J, the gap between germline ends came to 17 bases. The CDR3 sequence: CASSPGSATLQFF. DNA for the CDR3: TGTGCCAGCAGCCCGGGATCTGCGACACTGCAGTTCTTC.

To note about this clone: The same CDR3 also results from other DNA sequences found in this sample. The chain has TRBV5-1 and TRBJ2-5; tentatively, D is TRBD1 or TRBD2 (7 bases each). Trimming took off 0 bases at V and 3 bases at J, with 15 bases between the two ends. The CDR3 totals 16 residues. The germline V gene has CDR1 SGHRS and CDR2 YFSETQ. The DNA for the CDR3 is TGCGCCAGCAGCTTGGCCGTGGCAGGGGGGGAAGAGACCCAGTACTTC. It codes for CASSLAVAGGEETQYF.

The V gene is TRBV11-3, the J gene TRBJ2-1, with a weak D call TRBD2 (5 bases). Trimming shortened V by 1 base and J by 15 bases, and 16 bases separated the two germline ends. The CDR3 runs to 13 residues. CDR1 and CDR2 from the germline V gene are SGHNT and YENEEA. The CDR3 spells CASSLGFGIERFF. CDR3 DNA: TGTGCCAGCAGCTTAGGTTTCGGGATCGAACGGTTCTTC.

The chain carries TRBV7-9 and TRBJ2-7; D remains unclear. Germline CDR1 and CDR2: SEHNR and FQNEAQ (reference sequence). The CDR3 sequence is 14 residues long. Trimming removed 5 bases from V and 0 bases from J, with 11 bases in between. The CDR3 DNA reads as TGTGCCAGCAGCAAGAGAAGTATCTCCTACGAGCAGTACTTC. Protein: CASSKRSISYEQYF.

The V gene is TRBV27, the J gene TRBJ2-7; D remains ambiguous. The CDR3 extends over 12 amino acids. Germline-derived CDR1 and CDR2 are MNHEY and SMNVEV (reference sequence). Trimming pared 4 bases from V and 3 bases from J, leaving 7 bases between. CDR3 sequence: CASSSSIYEQYF. CDR3 sequence (DNA): TGTGCCAGCAGTTCGTCGATCTACGAGCAGTACTTC.

Written as DNA, the CDR3 is TGTGCCAGCAGTGAAGCGGTGACAAGTGGCAATCAGCCCCAGCATTTT. This translates into CASSEAVTSGNQPQHF. This sequence joins TRBV2 and TRBJ1-5; no reliable D call. Trimming left V 0 bases short and J 2 bases short, with 11 bases between. Germline V lookup: CDR1 SNHLY, CDR2 FYNNEI. The CDR3 runs 16 residues.

V usage is TRBV7-9 and J usage is TRBJ1-2; 7 nucleotides match TRBD1. Germline CDR1 reads SEHNR; CDR2 reads FQNEAQ (reference sequence). The CDR3 runs to 16 residues. V gave up 5 bases and J gave up 2 bases; unmatched junction bases: 11. As DNA, the CDR3 is TGTGCCAGCAGCAACCCCGGGACGGACAGGAACTATGGCTACACCTTC. Protein sequence: CASSNPGTDRNYGYTF.

The rearrangement joins TRBV7-9 to TRBJ2-3, with 7 bases fitting TRBD2. CDR3 length: 17 amino acids. Germline V gene lookup returns CDR1 SEHNR and CDR2 FQNEAQ (reference sequence). V trimming: 2 bases; J trimming: 3 bases; junction bases outside the gene matches: 11. The CDR3 region has the DNA TGTGCCAGCAGCTTACCCGGTCCAGCGGGACTAACAGATACGCAGTATTTT. Encoded protein: CASSLPGPAGLTDTQYF.

The genes are TRBV18 and TRBJ2-2; tentatively, D is TRBD1 (5 bases). V lost 8 bases and J 6 bases, leaving 13 bases between the germline ends. From germline, CDR1 is KGHSH and CDR2 LQKENI. The CDR3 is made up of 13 amino acids. Here the CDR3 reads CASRELTAGELFF. In nucleotides, the CDR3 is TGTGCCAGCCGAGAATTGACAGCCGGGGAGCTGTTTTTT.

This chain links TRBV9 with TRBJ2-1; D unclear. The germline V gene encodes CDR1 SGDLS and CDR2 YYNGEE. V gave up 3 bases and J gave up 7 bases, with 11 bases separating them. CDR3 length: 13 amino acids. CDR3 in DNA: TGTGCCAGCAGCGAGCCGATAGATAATGAGCAGTTCTTC. Encoded protein: CASSEPIDNEQFF.

This chain uses TRBV9 with TRBJ2-1; a weak D match, TRBD1 (5 bases). This CDR3 comprises 15 residues. Germline V gene lookup returns CDR1 SGDLS and CDR2 YYNGEE. Trimming removed 3 bases from V and 0 bases from J, with 10 bases in between. CDR3 amino acids: CASSATGASYNEQFF. The CDR3 DNA reads TGTGCCAGCAGCGCAACTGGGGCCTCCTACAATGAGCAGTTCTTC.

The rearrangement joins TRBV27 to TRBJ2-7; a weak D match, TRBD1 (5 bases). The germline V gene has CDR1 MNHEY and CDR2 SMNVEV (reference sequence). The CDR3 is 15 amino acids. V lost 4 bases, J lost 4 bases, and 17 bases lay in between. This chain's CDR3 is CASSSRVGFAYEQYF. CDR3 nucleotide sequence: TGTGCCAGCAGTTCCAGGGTAGGCTTTGCTTACGAGCAGTACTTC.

In regard to this clone: The same CDR3 can be traced to other DNA sequences in this sample. The chain recombines TRBV28 with TRBJ2-7; TRBD1 or TRBD2 may be the D gene (6 bases each). There are 13 residues in the CDR3. Germline loops: CDR1 MDHEN, CDR2 SYDVKM. V was shortened by 5 bases and J by 3 bases, with 11 bases between the two germline ends. Written as DNA, the CDR3 is TGTGCCAGCAGTCCGAGGGGGGTCTACGAGCAGTACTTC. This translates into CASSPRGVYEQYF.

The chain links TRBV7-6 to TRBJ1-3; 9 bases align to TRBD1. The CDR3 runs 12 residues. CDR1 SGHVS and CDR2 FNYEAQ come from the germline V gene. Germline trimming cut 5 bases from V and 9 bases from J; bases unmatched to any gene: 2. CDR3 nucleotides: TGTGCCAGCAGCCCACAGGGGGCCACCATATATTTT. Protein: CASSPQGATIYF.

This chain uses TRBV13 with TRBJ2-7, with D perhaps TRBD2 (5 bases). This CDR3 is 12 amino acids long. Germline V gives CDR1 PRHDT, CDR2 FYEKMQ (reference sequence). V lost 4 bases to trimming and J lost 1 base, with 5 bases between them. The CDR3 bases are TGTGCCAGCAGCTCGGGATCCTACGAGCAGTACTTC. Protein product: CASSSGSYEQYF.

V is TRBV28 and J is TRBJ1-5; maybe TRBD1 (5 bases). The V end lost 4 bases, the J end lost 4 bases, and 11 bases lay between the germline ends. Germline V CDR1 and CDR2: MDHEN, SYDVKM. This CDR3 is built from 14 residues. The CDR3 region is CASSSGTGNQPQHF. The CDR3 coding sequence is TGTGCCAGCAGTTCCGGGACGGGGAATCAGCCCCAGCATTTT.

V usage is TRBV4-1 and J usage is TRBJ2-1; 12 bases line up with TRBD2. V gave up 5 bases and J gave up 6 bases; unmatched junction bases: 11. This CDR3 contains 17 residues. Germline V CDR1 and CDR2: MGHRA, YSYEKL. CDR3 sequence reads: CASSGRGRTSGINEQFF. The CDR3 DNA sequence: TGCGCCAGCAGCGGCAGGGGACGGACTAGCGGGATCAATGAGCAGTTCTTC.

The V and J genes are TRBV6-5 and TRBJ2-1; D possibly corresponds to TRBD2 (5 bases). V lost 0 bases and J 4 bases, leaving 13 bases between the germline ends. Germline V gene lookup returns CDR1 MNHEY and CDR2 SVGAGI. There are 16 residues in the CDR3. The CDR3 sequence is CASSYSAASPYNEQFF. The CDR3 DNA reads as TGTGCCAGCAGTTACTCGGCTGCTAGCCCGTACAATGAGCAGTTCTTC.